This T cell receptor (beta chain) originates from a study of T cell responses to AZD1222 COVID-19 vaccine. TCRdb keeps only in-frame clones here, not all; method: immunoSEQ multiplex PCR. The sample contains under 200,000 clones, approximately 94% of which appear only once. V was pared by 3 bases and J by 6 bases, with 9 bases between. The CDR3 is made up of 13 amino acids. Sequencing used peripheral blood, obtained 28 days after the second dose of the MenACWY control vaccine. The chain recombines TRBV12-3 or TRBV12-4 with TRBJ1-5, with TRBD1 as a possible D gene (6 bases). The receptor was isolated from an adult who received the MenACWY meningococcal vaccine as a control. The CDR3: CASSFGGGQPQHF. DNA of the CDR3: TGTGCCAGCAGTTTCGGAGGGGGTCAGCCCCAGCATTTT.